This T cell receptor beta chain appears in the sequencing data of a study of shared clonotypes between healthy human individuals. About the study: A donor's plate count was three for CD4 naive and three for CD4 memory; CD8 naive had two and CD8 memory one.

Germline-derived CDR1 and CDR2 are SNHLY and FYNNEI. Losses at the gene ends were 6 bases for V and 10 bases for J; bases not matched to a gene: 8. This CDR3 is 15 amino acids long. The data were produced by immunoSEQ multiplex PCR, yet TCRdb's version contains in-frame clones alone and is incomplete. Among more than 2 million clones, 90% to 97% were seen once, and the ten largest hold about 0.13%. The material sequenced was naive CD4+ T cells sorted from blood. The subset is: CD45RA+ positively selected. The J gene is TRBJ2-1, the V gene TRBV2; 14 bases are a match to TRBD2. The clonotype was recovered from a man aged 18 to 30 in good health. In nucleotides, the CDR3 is TGTGCCAGCAGACCGGGACTAGCGGGAGTTGGAGAGCAGTTCTTC. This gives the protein CASRPGLAGVGEQFF.